The 7 T cell receptor beta chains in this list originate from one sample, sequenced in a study of OX40 agonist ivuxolimab in advanced cancers. Generated by immunoSEQ multiplex PCR, the TCRdb table keeps only in-frame clones and is missing some. The data contain tens of thousands of clones, roughly 94% of them singletons. This specimen consisted of CD4+ or CD8+ T cells sorted from blood, obtained in a trial of the OX40 agonist ivuxolimab. Receptor source: an adult with an advanced solid tumor such as melanoma, head and neck, liver or kidney cancer.

The V gene is TRBV5-1, the J gene TRBJ2-1; 7 nucleotides match TRBD1. CDR3 length: 15 amino acids. Trimming removed 4 bases from V and 4 bases from J; junction bases left unmatched: 8. Germline V gene data show CDR1 as SGHRS and CDR2 as YFSETQ. CDR3 sequence: CASSTTGVRYNEQFF. DNA of the CDR3: TGCGCCAGCAGCACAACAGGGGTTCGTTACAATGAGCAGTTCTTC.

V is TRBV19 and J is TRBJ2-1; possible D gene TRBD2, 6 bases. Between the trimmed V and J ends, which lost 3 bases and 2 bases, there was a span of 11 bases. Germline V gene lookup returns CDR1 LNHDA and CDR2 SQIVND (reference sequence). The CDR3 runs 15 residues. CDR3 in amino acids: CASSISSDPYNEQFF. The CDR3 DNA is TGTGCCAGTAGTATCTCTAGCGACCCCTACAATGAGCAGTTCTTC.

The chain couples TRBV4-3 to TRBJ2-3; TRBD2 matches at 8 bases. The CDR3 sequence is 18 residues long. With V trimmed by 1 base and J by 3 bases, 12 bases remained unmatched. Germline V gives CDR1 LGHNA, CDR2 YSLEER. The CDR3 region is CASSQGVSSGSWTDTQYF. The CDR3 bases are TGCGCCAGCAGCCAAGGCGTGAGCAGCGGGAGTTGGACAGATACGCAGTATTTT.

This sequence joins TRBV28 and TRBJ2-2; 14 bases align to TRBD2. Germline values: CDR1 MDHEN, CDR2 SYDVKM. V trimming: 7 bases; J trimming: 5 bases; junction bases outside the gene matches: 12. The CDR3 has 18 residues. Here the CDR3 reads CASTLRRGLAGETGELFF. The CDR3 region has the DNA TGTGCCAGCACCCTTAGGCGGGGACTAGCGGGAGAAACCGGGGAGCTGTTTTTT. The complete variable domain, with remaining parts taken from reference TRBV28 and TRBJ2-2, reads DVKVTQSSRYLVKRTGEKVFLECVQDMDHENMFWYRQDPGLGLRLIYFSYDVKMKEKGDIPEGYSVSREKKERFSLILESASTNQTSMYLCASTLRRGLAGETGELFFGEGSRLTVL.

The chain couples TRBV5-5 to TRBJ2-3, with 13 nucleotides matching TRBD2. There are 14 residues in the CDR3. The germline gives CDR1 SGHKS, CDR2 YYEKEE (reference sequence). The trim removed 4 bases at V and 5 bases at J, leaving 1 base unmatched. The CDR3: CASSRLAGGDTQYF. CDR3 in DNA: TGTGCCAGCAGCAGACTAGCGGGAGGAGATACGCAGTATTTT.

The V gene is TRBV27, the J gene TRBJ2-7, with 9 bases aligning to TRBD1. The CDR3 totals 14 residues. With 6 bases clipped from V and 2 bases from J, the junction kept 5 bases outside the gene matches. Germline-derived CDR1 and CDR2 are MNHEY and SMNVEV (reference sequence). CDR3 sequence (DNA): TGTGCCAGCAGCATAGGGACAGGGACCTACGAGCAGTACTTC. Amino acid sequence: CASSIGTGTYEQYF.

The CDR3 reads CASSVSYNEQFF. The CDR3 DNA is TGTGCCAGTAGTGTCTCGTACAATGAGCAGTTCTTC. The rearrangement uses TRBV19 and TRBJ2-1, with no clear D. CDR1 LNHDA and CDR2 SQIVND come from the germline V gene (reference sequence). The V gene lost 5 bases and the J gene lost 4 bases, with 6 bases spanning the gap. The CDR3 has 12 residues.